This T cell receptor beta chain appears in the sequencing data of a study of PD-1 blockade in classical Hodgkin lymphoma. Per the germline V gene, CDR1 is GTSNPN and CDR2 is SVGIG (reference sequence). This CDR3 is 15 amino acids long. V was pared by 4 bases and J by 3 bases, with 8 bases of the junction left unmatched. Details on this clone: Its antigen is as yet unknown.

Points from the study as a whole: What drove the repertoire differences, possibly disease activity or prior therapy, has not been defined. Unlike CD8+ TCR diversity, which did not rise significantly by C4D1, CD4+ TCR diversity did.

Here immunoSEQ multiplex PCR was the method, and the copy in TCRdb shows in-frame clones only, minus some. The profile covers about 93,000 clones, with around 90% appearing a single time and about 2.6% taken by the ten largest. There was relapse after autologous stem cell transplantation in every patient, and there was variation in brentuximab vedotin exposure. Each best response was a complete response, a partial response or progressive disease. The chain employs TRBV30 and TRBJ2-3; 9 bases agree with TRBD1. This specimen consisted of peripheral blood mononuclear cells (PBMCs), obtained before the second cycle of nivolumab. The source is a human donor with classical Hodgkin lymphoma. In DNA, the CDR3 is TGTGCCTGGACCAACACAGGGGGCAAAACAGATACGCAGTATTTT. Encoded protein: CAWTNTGGKTDTQYF.